Shown below are 10 T cell receptor beta chains from a single sample sequenced in a study of T-cell memory formation after mild COVID-19. One entry per CDR3 protein results from TCRdb running MiXCR on the 5' RACE reads. The sample yields about 440,000 distinct CDR3 sequences, about 19% seen once. The sequenced sample consisted of PBMCs or a T cell subset sorted from them (not recorded which). These receptors were collected from an adult woman who had mild COVID-19 (a few samples of this study predate the infection). Cell type and time point are not known.

The rearrangement joins TRBV11-3 to TRBJ1-2; possible D gene TRBD1, 6 bases. The germline gives CDR1 SGHNT, CDR2 YENEEA. The CDR3 spans 15 residues. V was pared by 3 bases and J by 4 bases, with 15 bases between. CDR3 amino acids: CASSFKAGEAYGYTF. The CDR3 region has the DNA TGTGCCAGCAGCTTTAAAGCAGGGGAGGCCTATGGCTACACCTTC.

The V call is TRBV5-1, the J call TRBJ1-2, with a possible D match to TRBD1 (6 bases). Trimming removed 1 base at V and 5 bases at J, with 9 bases between. Per germline, CDR1 SGHRS and CDR2 YFSETQ. The CDR3 contains 13 residues. CDR3 sequence reads: CASSLRGHYGYTF. In nucleotides, the CDR3 is TGCGCCAGCAGCTTGCGGGGGCATTATGGCTACACCTTC.

In this sample, this clonotype turned up a few times. This chain links TRBV3-1 with TRBJ1-3; D call uncertain. The germline V gene has CDR1 LGHDT and CDR2 YNNKEL (reference sequence). The CDR3 totals 14 residues. The V gene lost 0 bases and the J gene lost 7 bases, with 10 bases spanning the gap. CDR3 coding DNA: TGTGCCAGCAGCCAAGATCGGAATCGGAACACCATATATTTT. Amino acids: CASSQDRNRNTIYF.

The rearrangement uses TRBV12-3 or TRBV12-4 and TRBJ2-5, with 13 bases matching TRBD2. V was pared by 6 bases and J by 5 bases, with 6 bases of the junction left unmatched. This CDR3 is 15 amino acids long. The CDR3 DNA sequence: TGTGCCAGCAGCTCCGGGACTAGCGGGATCGAGACCCAGTACTTC. As protein: CASSSGTSGIETQYF.

The chain couples TRBV4-1 to TRBJ1-4; 8 bases line up with TRBD1. Trimming cost V 0 bases and J 6 bases; bases outside gene matches: 12. This CDR3 has 18 amino acids. The V gene's germline CDR1 is MGHRA and CDR2 YSYEKL. The CDR3 loop is CASSQDPGRGQIHEKLFF. The CDR3 DNA is TGCGCCAGCAGCCAAGACCCGGGCAGGGGGCAGATTCATGAAAAACTGTTTTTT.

V usage is TRBV7-2 and J usage is TRBJ2-1; perhaps TRBD2 as D (6 bases). The CDR3 is made up of 13 amino acids. Trimming removed 3 bases from V and 10 bases from J, with 13 bases in between. Germline V lookup: CDR1 SGHTA, CDR2 FQGNSA. The CDR3 sequence is CASSFRGLREQFF. For the CDR3, the DNA is TGTGCCAGCAGCTTCCGGGGGTTACGCGAGCAGTTCTTC.

This clonotype has a handful of counts. The gene calls are TRBV4-1 and TRBJ1-6, with D unclear. The CDR3 has 17 amino acids. Per the germline V gene, CDR1 is MGHRA and CDR2 is YSYEKL. Trimming removed 0 bases at V and 1 base at J, with 10 bases between. The CDR3 DNA reads TGCGCCAGCAGCCAAGATGGGGTCGGGTCCTATAATTCACCCCTCCACTTT. Its translation is CASSQDGVGSYNSPLHF.

This clonotype was seen at least ten times. The rearrangement uses TRBV24-1 and TRBJ2-4; D may be TRBD2 (6 bases). CDR1 KGHDR and CDR2 SFDVKD come from the germline V gene. V was clipped by 5 bases and J by 4 bases, with 20 bases between them. This CDR3 comprises 17 residues. The CDR3 here is CATSGAPKAGVKNIQYF. The CDR3 nucleotides read TGTGCCACCAGTGGTGCCCCGAAAGCGGGTGTTAAAAACATTCAGTACTTC.

This clonotype was picked up a small number of times. This sequence joins TRBV7-3 and TRBJ2-1, with D tentatively TRBD1 (5 bases). The V end was cut by 5 bases, the J end by 1 base, with 12 bases between. In germline, CDR1 is SGHTA, CDR2 FQGTGA. This CDR3 comprises 15 residues. CDR3 DNA sequence: TGTGCCAGCAGCCAAAATGGGGCTTCCTACAATGAGCAGTTCTTC. It specifies CASSQNGASYNEQFF.

The rearrangement uses TRBV27 and TRBJ2-1; D might be TRBD2 (6 bases). Per the germline V gene, CDR1 is MNHEY and CDR2 is SMNVEV (reference sequence). This CDR3 is built from 18 residues. Trimming stripped 4 bases from V and 9 bases from J, with 28 bases between. The CDR3 DNA is TGTGCCAGCAGTTCGCGGGGAGCGGGCCCCAGGTCCCACAGTGAGCAGTTCTTC. It is translated as CASSSRGAGPRSHSEQFF.